This T cell receptor (beta chain) was identified in a study of cytomegalovirus exposure and HLA in healthy donors (dated by TCRdb to the late 2010s). At the level of the whole study: An earlier analysis of approximately 590 of the donors reported 250 to 350 Gb of sequence data and more than 90 million unique TCR beta sequences from 150 million to 200 million T cells. Besides the first cohort of 500 to 700 subjects, a separate validation cohort made up of roughly 130 different subjects was used. HLA typing covered class I and class II loci at four-digit resolution. The genetic ancestry cluster associated with self-reported Caucasian donors included 81% of the approximately 400 genotyped donors. All discovery cohort repertoires had been generated using a single sequencing platform. The T cell repertoires of some 700 subjects were profiled by immunosequencing and related to cytomegalovirus serostatus. A later analysis re-analyzed previously published TCR beta repertoires from roughly 690 donors and added high-resolution HLA genotyping to study TCR occurrence patterns. A handful of DR-DQ haplotypes were handled as single units for association and clustering because linkage in the cohort was strong. To predict cytomegalovirus infection status, the study combined high-throughput TCR immunosequencing, statistical association of individual TCRs with disease status, and machine learning. Typing coverage varied by locus: about 620-630 donors for A, B, C, DRB1 and DQB1; more than 500 for DQA1; approximately 610 for DPA1; around 450 for DPB1. Across some 400 genotyped donors of the cohort, an average of about 240,000 unique TCR beta nucleotide sequences per donor were sequenced, and roughly 18% of those sequences were non-productive. The study aimed to test whether cataloging public T cell receptors could reveal signatures of past pathogen exposure. An earlier analysis of 587 of the donors used high-throughput TCR beta sequencing to judge whether each TCR beta V gene segment behaved as functional or pseudogenic. A later genetic analysis took genome-wide SNP genotypes for about 55% of the 666 donors and used that subset as a discovery cohort. Rather than using new phenotypic data, the later analysis identified candidate immune exposures from TCR beta sequences and from how often those sequences occurred across donors. An early release covering around 630 HLA-typed donors comprised 300 to 350 gigabases of sequencing data and approximately 85 million unique TCR sequences. Donor age, sex, ethnicity and CMV serostatus were compiled alongside the repertoire data. The research as a whole found: A later analysis reported that several top co-occurrence clusters appeared linked to parvovirus B19, influenza, CMV and Epstein-Barr virus. A cluster of highly shared sequence variants was judged likely to be a technical artifact of the sequencing pipeline. According to a later analysis, most CMV-associated TCR beta chains appeared to be HLA-restricted, and the HLA associations seemed to be driven largely by CMV exposure. A later analysis found that TCR association rates varied across HLA loci, with DRB1 alleles showing the most associated TCRs and HLA-C alleles the fewest. In a later analysis, some 17,000 TCR beta sequences were associated with specific HLA alleles at a false discovery rate of 0.05. Only TCR beta chains were sequenced in this cohort, and the absence of alpha or paired-chain data limited detectable features. An association between a missense DCLRE1C variant and V-gene and J-gene trimming of TCR beta chains was found in a later genetic analysis and replicated in an independent cohort. Compared with equally common non-associated chains, HLA-associated TCR beta chains in a later analysis were more clonally expanded and had lower generation probabilities. Broadly in line with IMGT annotations, most TCR beta V segments showed up in productive rearrangements about 87% or about 30% of the time in an earlier analysis of about 500 of the donors. Correlated functional status among segregating V segments might reflect linkage disequilibrium, but an unknown experimental factor could not be ruled out. Because counts were too low, roughly 16 rarely observed V segments, including chromosome 9 orphons, were left out of the earlier analysis of about 500 of the donors. A total of 150 or so TCR beta chains were listed by the study as associated with cytomegalovirus. Strong co-occurrence of HLA alleles, especially DR and DQ, made assigning TCR associations to individual alleles difficult. A further reported finding was that TCR beta sequences accurately predicted the HLA-A and HLA-B alleles for most subjects in the first cohort. Because HLA typing was unavailable for some donors at each locus, only the typed subset was used in association tests. In both the original and validation cohorts, the classifier was reported to diagnose cytomegalovirus status with high specificity and sensitivity. Roughly uniform sequencing depth across donors was assumed in presence/absence analyses, although this assumption may not hold. Across donors, most TCR sequences were observed very rarely, whereas some public TCRs were present in many individuals. In vitro tests confirmed that three of the cytomegalovirus-associated TCR beta chains recognize cytomegalovirus antigens. Some IMGT-functional V segments, including TRBV6-2 and TRBV6-3, could not be distinguished by the 87-base-pair reads and were therefore excluded. A later genetic analysis reported fewer N-insertions in productive TCRs among donors in an Asian-associated ancestry cluster than the approximately 670-donor mean. For the cohort, immune exposure information was limited to CMV serostatus. The authors suggested that the approach could potentially be extended to other disease states and immunological phenotypes.

Cut back by 7 bases and 4 bases, the V and J ends lie 13 bases apart. Based on the germline V gene (reference sequence), the CDR1 and CDR2 sequences are GTSNPN and SVGIG. Spanning cysteine to phenylalanine, the CDR3 consists of 12 amino acids. Kept here is only the CDR3 DNA, which spans 36 bases and is read in frame from base 1. Preparation of the library involved the immunoSEQ multiplex PCR assay. The multiplex PCR relied on a mix of 60 forward primers for TCR Vbeta segments and 13 reverse primers for TCR Jbeta segments. Amplification of the CDR3 region of rearranged TCR beta genes was performed with a multiplex PCR assay on genomic DNA. Amplified TCR beta libraries were sequenced as 87-base-pair reads on the Illumina HiSeq System. The source study handled its data this way. A later analysis counted 65 million to 90 million unique TCR beta chains across the approximately 700 repertoires, and roughly 10 million of these chains were shared by at least two donors. A nearest-neighbor algorithm error-corrected the raw reads and collapsed the reads into unique sequences, merging closely related sequences to remove PCR and sequencing errors. V, D and J gene segments were assigned by aligning CDR3 sequences to IMGT reference sequences. For a sequence to be retained, a match of at least six nucleotides was required to both a V gene segment and a J gene segment. Rearrangements were classified as productive when the CDR3 lacked stop codons and remained in frame with V and J, and all other rearrangements were classified as non-productive. Following IMGT convention, CDR3 was defined as the stretch from the second conserved V-encoded cysteine up to the conserved J-encoded phenylalanine. The earlier analysis of 500 to 650 of the donors excluded any sequence lacking an unambiguous match to a single V gene segment. An earlier analysis of 587 of the donors called V segments functional above 56.7% productive rearrangements and segregating when the between-donor standard deviation exceeded 5%. A statistical classification framework was developed to diagnose cytomegalovirus status using the catalog of TCR beta chain sequences. V and J gene assignment, in a later analysis, came from comparing TCR nucleotide sequences with IMGT/GENE-DB human TR gene sequences. The TCRdist pipeline was used in a later analysis to assign CDR3 sequences and most-parsimonious VDJ recombination scenarios. A later analysis defined each TCR beta chain by its CDR3 amino acid sequence plus V-gene family, and excluded reads lacking a unique V-gene family. As a way to deal with suspected cross-contamination and a sequencing artifact, a later analysis dropped 450 to 600 nucleotide sequences that were highly shared and had low generation probability. A later analysis calculated a clonal expansion index for each public chain from normalized within-repertoire ranks of inferred template counts. A later analysis computed generation probabilities with a VDJ recombination model fitted to out-of-frame rearrangements, and checked the results against IGoR. In a later analysis, TCR-TCR, TCR-HLA and TCR-CMV co-occurrence was scored with hypergeometric tests, and a repertoire-size bias correction was applied to TCR pairs. A later analysis estimated false discovery rates by permuting HLA or CMV assignments 20 times. In a later analysis, co-occurring TCRs were grouped with DBSCAN, and TCRdist sequence similarity was added when clustering was performed within HLA-allele-positive subsets. Repertoires with fewer than 30,000 or more than 120,000 public chains were left out of co-occurrence clustering, as were roughly five repertoires with anomalous nucleotide sharing. The clones in this table, taken by TCRdb from immuneACCESS, are in-frame only. Not every clone is retained; where verified, under half of the shortfall comes from an unresolved V gene, and the cause of the rest is unknown. Clonal size and the V and J genes are those of that table, whereas D and trimming came from the DNA. The sample records around 130,000 clones, roughly four fifths of which are singletons. The ten most abundant clones make up over 1% of the sample.

In total, approximately 690 healthy bone marrow donors made up the cohort. Cohort members were all nominally healthy when sampled, although unrecorded immune exposures were likely present. The donor tested CMV seronegative, placing the donor among the 350 or so seronegative members of the cohort. Every donor gave a peripheral blood sample, and the peripheral blood mononuclear cells from that sample were used for TCR beta sequencing. The Qiagen DNeasy Blood Extraction Kit was used to extract genomic DNA from the blood cell samples. Comment on this clone: Its antigen has not been determined. Per-nucleotide qualities are absent, and no much larger clonotype sits a single base away.

The clonotype was recovered from a boy between 10 and 17 years old in good health and CMV-seronegative. The specimen was PBMCs. The chain employs TRBV30 and TRBJ1-2; the D gene cannot be named for sure. The CDR3 in this case is CALGPRGYGYTF. The bases read TGTGCCTTGGGTCCACGGGGCTATGGCTACACCTTC.